This T cell receptor beta chain was identified during a study of cytomegalovirus exposure and HLA in healthy donors. Study-wide points: Some highly shared sequence variants likely arose as a pipeline artifact.

Germline V gene lookup returns CDR1 SGHAT and CDR2 FQNNGV. CDR3 length: 12 amino acids. V was trimmed by 4 bases and J by 8 bases, leaving 9 bases between them. The primer mix had 60 Vbeta and 13 Jbeta primers. Using immunoSEQ multiplex PCR, the repertoire was profiled, and TCRdb retains in-frame clones only, with some absent. This table holds 250,000 to 350,000 clones, 86% found once. Notes on this clone: The target antigen is unknown.

The rearrangement uses TRBV11-2 and TRBJ2-1; D is uncertain. The receptor was derived from a man between 35 and 55 years old in good health and CMV-seropositive. Sequenced input: PBMCs. This chain's CDR3 is CASSSERDEQFF. CDR3 in DNA: TGTGCCAGCAGCTCGGAACGGGATGAGCAGTTCTTC.